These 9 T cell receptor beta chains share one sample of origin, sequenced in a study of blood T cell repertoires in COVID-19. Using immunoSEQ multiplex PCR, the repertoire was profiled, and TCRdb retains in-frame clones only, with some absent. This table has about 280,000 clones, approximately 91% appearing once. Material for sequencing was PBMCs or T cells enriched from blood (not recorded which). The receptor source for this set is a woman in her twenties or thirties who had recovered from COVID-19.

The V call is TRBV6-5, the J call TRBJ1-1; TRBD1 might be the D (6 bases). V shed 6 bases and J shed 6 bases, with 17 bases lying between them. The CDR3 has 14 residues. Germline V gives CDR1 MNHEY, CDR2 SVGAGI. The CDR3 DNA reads TGTGCCAGCAGACTCAGGGGCGAGGTCGCTGAAGCTTTCTTT. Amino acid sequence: CASRLRGEVAEAFF.

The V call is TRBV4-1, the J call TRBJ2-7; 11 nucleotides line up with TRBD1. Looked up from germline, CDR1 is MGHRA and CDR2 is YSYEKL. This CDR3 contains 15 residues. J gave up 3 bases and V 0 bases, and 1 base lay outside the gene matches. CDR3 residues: CASSQEGTGGYEQYF. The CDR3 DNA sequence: TGCGCCAGCAGCCAAGAAGGGACAGGGGGCTACGAGCAGTACTTC.

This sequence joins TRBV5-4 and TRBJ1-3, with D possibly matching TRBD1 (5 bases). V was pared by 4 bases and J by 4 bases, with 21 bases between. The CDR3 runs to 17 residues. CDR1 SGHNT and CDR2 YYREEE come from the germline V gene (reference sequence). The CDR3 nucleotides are TGTGCCAGCAGCCAATATGGCCTAGGGGCGGAAGGAAACACCATATATTTT. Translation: CASSQYGLGAEGNTIYF.

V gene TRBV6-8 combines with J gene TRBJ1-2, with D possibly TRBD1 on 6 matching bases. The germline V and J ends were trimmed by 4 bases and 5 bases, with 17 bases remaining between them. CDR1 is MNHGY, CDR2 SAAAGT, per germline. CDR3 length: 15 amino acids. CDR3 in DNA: TGTGCCAGCAGTTCCGATCTACAGGGTACGTATGGCTACACCTTC. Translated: CASSSDLQGTYGYTF.

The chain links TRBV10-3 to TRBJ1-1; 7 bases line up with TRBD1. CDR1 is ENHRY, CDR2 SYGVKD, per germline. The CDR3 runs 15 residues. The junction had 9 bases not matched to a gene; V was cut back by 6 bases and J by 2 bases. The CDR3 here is CAIRKDRAVNTEAFF. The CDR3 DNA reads TGTGCCATCAGGAAAGACAGGGCAGTAAACACTGAAGCTTTCTTT.

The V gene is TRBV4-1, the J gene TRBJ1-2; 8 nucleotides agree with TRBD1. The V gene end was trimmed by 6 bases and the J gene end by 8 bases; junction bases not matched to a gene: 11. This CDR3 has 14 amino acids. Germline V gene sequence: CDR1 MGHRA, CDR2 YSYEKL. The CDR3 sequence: CASRIPGGLGGYTF. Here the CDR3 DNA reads TGCGCCAGCAGGATTCCAGGGGGCTTAGGAGGCTACACCTTC.

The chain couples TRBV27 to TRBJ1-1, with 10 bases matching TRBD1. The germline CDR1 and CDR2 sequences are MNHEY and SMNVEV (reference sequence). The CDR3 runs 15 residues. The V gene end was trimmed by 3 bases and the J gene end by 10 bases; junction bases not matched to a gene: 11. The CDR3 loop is CASSFLRGTGEVAFF. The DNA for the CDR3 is TGTGCCAGCAGTTTTTTAAGAGGGACAGGGGAAGTAGCTTTCTTT.

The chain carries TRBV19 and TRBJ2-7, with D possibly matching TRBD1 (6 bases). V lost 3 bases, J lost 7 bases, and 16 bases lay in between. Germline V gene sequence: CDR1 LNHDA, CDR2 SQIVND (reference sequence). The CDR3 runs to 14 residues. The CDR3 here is CASSMAQGEREQYF. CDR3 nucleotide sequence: TGTGCCAGTAGTATGGCACAGGGAGAACGAGAGCAGTACTTC.

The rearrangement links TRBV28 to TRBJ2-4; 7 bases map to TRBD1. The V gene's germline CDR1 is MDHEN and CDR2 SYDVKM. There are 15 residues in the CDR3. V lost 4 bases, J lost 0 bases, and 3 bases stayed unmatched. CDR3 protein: CASSSGQLAKNIQYF. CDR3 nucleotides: TGTGCCAGCAGTTCGGGACAGCTAGCCAAAAACATTCAGTACTTC.